This T cell receptor beta chain is drawn from a study of T cells in Graves' hyperthyroidism and ophthalmopathy. Study context: Once the initial diagnosis was made, peripheral blood was obtained before any treatment. Findings and limits, study-wide: Within blood appeared most thyroid clonotypes that had expanded above 0.001. Separation of ophthalmopathy from stable hyperthyroidism was achieved by a 13 V-J model.

This clonotype has a count of ten or more. The antigen remains undetermined. The PBMCs were sourced from fresh peripheral blood (more than 8.5 ml). RNA transcripts served as the template for amplifying TCR beta CDR3 regions. Using the HTBI primer set, a first-round RT-PCR was run on the TCR CDR3. TCRdb independently ran MiXCR on the multiplex PCR reads; one entry per CDR3 protein. Of 300,000 to 450,000 distinct CDR3 sequences in the sample, 15% were seen once. The ends were cut back, 3 bases at V and 2 bases at J, with 10 bases in the middle. CDR1 and CDR2 (germline): WSHSY, SAAADI. The CDR3 covers 14 residues.

The sequencing input was blood. This receptor was identified in a woman in her 30s with Graves' hyperthyroidism. The V call is TRBV10-2, the J call TRBJ2-5; D is ambiguous. The CDR3 DNA is TGCGCCAGCAGTGAAAGGACCCAACAAGAGACCCAGTACTTC. Its translation: CASSERTQQETQYF.